This TCR beta chain was found in a study of tumor-infiltrating lymphocytes in primary liver carcinoma. Study-level results: Just around 7.5-25% of top clones spanned all five tumor regions. Tumor samples exhibited a significantly greater top-250-clone fraction than blood samples (p = 0.039).

The CDR3 sequence is 15 residues long. Germline trimming cut 5 bases from V and 1 base from J; bases unmatched to any gene: 8. From germline, CDR1 is SGHTA and CDR2 FQGNSA. The tissue used was unsorted bulk material of about 19-33 mg. RNA and DNA were co-extracted from it with the AllPrep DNA/RNA mini kit. Those sampled were patients whose primary liver carcinoma was treated by surgical resection. The proportion of viable tumor cells exceeded 75% in every tumor sample. In this sample, this clonotype turned up many times. Its target is unknown. Using a constant-region primer together with ProtoScript II reverse transcriptase, TCR beta cDNA was made from 450 to 600 ng of total RNA. A slightly modified ARM-PCR protocol with three nested multiplex PCR rounds produced these TCR beta libraries. Two initial PCR rounds of about 11 cycles each paired TRBV1-TRBV30 forward primers with a C-beta reverse primer. TCRdb reprocessed the multiplex PCR reads with MiXCR, giving one entry per CDR3 protein. This table has approximately 110,000 distinct CDR3 sequences, 64% appearing once.

The chain uses TRBV7-2 and TRBJ2-7; 7 bases align to TRBD1. This clonotype was sampled from a woman aged 55-70 years with primary liver carcinoma and hepatitis B virus infection. Sequencing used liver tumor tissue from sampling region 3. Documented subset: tumor region T3, left-lateral pole. Here the CDR3 reads CASSLQDRASYEQYF. For the CDR3, the DNA is TGTGCCAGCAGCCTACAAGACAGGGCGTCCTACGAGCAGTACTTC.